Shown below are 25 T cell receptor beta chains from a single sample sequenced in a study of blood T cell repertoires in COVID-19. The protocol was immunoSEQ multiplex PCR, while the TCRdb copy is restricted to in-frame clones and leaves out a portion. The repertoire has approximately 65,000 clones, over 75% of them found once; the top ten carry 15% to 20%. The sample consisted of peripheral blood. These receptors all stem from a man between 60 and 75 years old with acute or convalescent COVID-19.

The chain carries TRBV27 and TRBJ2-7; 11 bases map to TRBD1. This CDR3 is built from 16 residues. V lost 8 bases, J lost 2 bases, and 11 bases stayed unmatched. Germline V CDR1 and CDR2: MNHEY, SMNVEV (reference sequence). CDR3 residues: CASRDRGASGAYEQYF. CDR3 nucleotides: TGTGCCAGCCGGGACAGGGGGGCCAGCGGAGCCTACGAGCAGTACTTC.

The chain links TRBV19 to TRBJ1-1; no clear D gene. The CDR3 length is 13 residues. Trimming took off 6 bases at V and 5 bases at J, with 13 bases between the two ends. The germline gives CDR1 LNHDA, CDR2 SQIVND (reference sequence). The CDR3 DNA follows: TGTGCCAGTAGAGTCGGGGTAGGGACTGAAGCTTTCTTT. Residues: CASRVGVGTEAFF.

The chain joins TRBV5-3 to TRBJ2-3; D ambiguous. TRBV5-3 is given ORF status, its function remaining uncertain. Trimming removed 0 bases at V and 2 bases at J, with 10 bases between. The CDR3 has 15 amino acids. The CDR3 coding sequence is TGTGCCAGAAGCTTGGGTGACATGATCACAGATACGCAGTATTTT. It yields the protein CARSLGDMITDTQYF.

This clone showed up just a few times. The chain carries TRBV4-3 and TRBJ2-7, with 8 bases matching TRBD1. The CDR3 length is 17 residues. Trimming removed 0 bases from V and 5 bases from J; junction bases left unmatched: 12. Germline V gene sequence: CDR1 LGHNA, CDR2 YSLEER. The CDR3 DNA follows: TGCGCCAGCAGCCAAGAGTTCTGGGACAGGTCTCCAAACGAGCAGTACTTC. Translating it yields CASSQEFWDRSPNEQYF.

This chain links TRBV2 with TRBJ1-1, with D maybe TRBD1 (5 bases). The CDR3 is 12 amino acids. The germline V and J ends were trimmed by 4 bases and 10 bases, with 13 bases remaining between them. Germline V lookup: CDR1 SNHLY, CDR2 FYNNEI. The CDR3 protein is CASSVQGYGAFF. For the CDR3, the DNA is TGTGCCAGCAGTGTTCAGGGTTATGGAGCTTTCTTT.

Notes on this clone: The junction and the germline gene differ at one end; a read error may be behind it. The chain recombines TRBV7-7 with TRBJ1-3; possible D gene TRBD1, 5 bases. CDR3 length: 15 amino acids. Germline CDR1 reads SSHAT; CDR2 reads FNYEAQ (reference sequence). This CDR3 reads CASSQGGSSGNTIYF. In DNA, the CDR3 is TGTGCTAGCAGTCAGGGAGGTTCCTCTGGAAACACCATATATTTT.

The rearrangement joins TRBV27 to TRBJ1-5; D remains ambiguous. Germline V CDR1 and CDR2: MNHEY, SMNVEV (reference sequence). This CDR3 region has 15 residues. Deletions cut 2 bases from V and 1 base from J, with 9 bases between. The CDR3 sequence is CASSLGGGSNQPQHF. The CDR3 DNA follows: TGTGCCAGCAGTTTAGGAGGCGGGAGCAATCAGCCCCAGCATTTT.

The chain carries TRBV3-1 (or the pseudogene TRBV3-2) and TRBJ2-7; no clear D gene. Germline lookup yields CDR1 LGHDT and CDR2 YNNKEL (reference sequence). The CDR3 runs 13 residues. V lost 3 bases and J 3 bases, leaving 9 bases between the germline ends. The DNA of the CDR3 is TGTGCCAGCAGCCAGGTCGAGTACTACGAGCAGTACTTC. Protein: CASSQVEYYEQYF.

V is TRBV15 and J is TRBJ2-3, with D hard to call. Trimming pared 1 base from V and 5 bases from J, leaving 10 bases between. The CDR3 extends over 14 amino acids. Germline CDR1 is LNHNV and CDR2 is YYDKDF (reference sequence). Written as DNA, the CDR3 is TGTGCCACCAGCAGAGTTACTGGTGGAGATACGCAGTATTTT. Its translation is CATSRVTGGDTQYF.

This rearrangement joins TRBV7-2 to TRBJ1-3; D remains unclear. The germline V gene has CDR1 SGHTA and CDR2 FQGNSA. The CDR3 loop spans 17 amino acids. Trimming stripped 0 bases from V and 0 bases from J, with 12 bases between. The CDR3 loop is CASSLAGQRSSGNTIYF. CDR3 bases: TGTGCCAGCAGCTTAGCGGGCCAGAGAAGCTCTGGAAACACCATATATTTT. The complete variable domain, with remaining parts taken from reference TRBV7-2 and TRBJ1-3, reads GAGVSQSPSNKVTEKGKDVELRCDPISGHTALYWYRQSLGQGLEFLIYFQGNSAPDKSGLPSDRFSAERTGGSVSTLTIQRTQQEDSAVYLCASSLAGQRSSGNTIYFGEGSWLTVV.

The V gene is TRBV5-8, the J gene TRBJ2-3, with TRBD2 matching over 11 bases. CDR1 and CDR2 (germline): SGHTS, YDEGEE. The CDR3 has 14 residues. Trimming took 3 bases from V and 5 from J; bases not matched to a gene: 2. CDR3 in DNA: TGTGCCAGCAGCTCGGGACTAGCGGAAGATACGCAGTATTTT. Translation: CASSSGLAEDTQYF.

The CDR3 nucleotides are TGTGCCAGCAATAGGGGAAGGGGCACTGAAGCTTTCTTT. This sequence encodes CASNRGRGTEAFF. The genes are TRBV2 and TRBJ1-1; perhaps TRBD1 as D (5 bases). Germline lookup yields CDR1 SNHLY and CDR2 FYNNEI. The CDR3 is made up of 13 amino acids. The ends were cut back, 7 bases at V and 4 bases at J, with 13 bases in the middle.

The V call is TRBV5-1, the J call TRBJ1-2, with D possibly being TRBD1 (5 bases). The CDR3 is 14 residues long. Looked up from germline, CDR1 is SGHRS and CDR2 is YFSETQ. V lost 0 bases to trimming and J lost 4 bases, with 10 bases between them. The CDR3 coding sequence is TGCGCCAGCAGCTTGGCCGGGACTTTCTATGGCTACACCTTC. This encodes CASSLAGTFYGYTF.

This CDR3 is CASSKKGQASNQPQHF. The CDR3 coding sequence is TGTGCCAGCAGCAAAAAAGGACAGGCTAGCAATCAGCCCCAGCATTTT. The J gene is TRBJ1-5, the V gene TRBV6-6; 7 bases map to TRBD1. Trimming took 6 bases from V and 0 from J; bases not matched to a gene: 8. The CDR3 extends over 16 amino acids. The germline gives CDR1 MNHNY, CDR2 SVGAGI (reference sequence).

This clone was found many times. This chain joins TRBV24-1 and TRBJ2-3; no reliable D call. The CDR3 covers 17 residues. V was cut by 1 base and J by 0 bases, with 13 bases left in between. Germline CDR1 and CDR2: KGHDR and SFDVKD. In nucleotides, the CDR3 is TGTGCCACCAGTGATTTTCCTCAGAAATCTAGCACAGATACGCAGTATTTT. As protein: CATSDFPQKSSTDTQYF.

This chain links TRBV24-1 with TRBJ2-3; 9 bases align to TRBD2. V lost 6 bases and J lost 2; bases outside the gene matches: 8. Germline CDR1 is KGHDR and CDR2 is SFDVKD. The CDR3 totals 16 residues. CDR3 protein: CATSSVAGALTDTQYF. In DNA form, the CDR3 reads TGTGCCACCAGTTCCGTAGCGGGAGCGCTCACAGATACGCAGTATTTT.

The chain has TRBV4-2 and TRBJ2-6; D call uncertain. The V gene lost 0 bases and the J gene lost 5 bases, with 8 bases spanning the gap. The CDR3 has 15 amino acids. The germline V gene encodes CDR1 LGHNA and CDR2 YNFKEQ. In DNA, the CDR3 is TGTGCCAGCAGCCAAGACCTTGGCTGGGCCAACGTCCTGACTTTC. This gives the protein CASSQDLGWANVLTF.

V usage is TRBV6-5 and J usage is TRBJ2-6; D is unclear. Looked up from germline, CDR1 is MNHEY and CDR2 is SVGAGI. Trimming pared 2 bases from V and 0 bases from J, leaving 5 bases between. The CDR3 consists of 15 residues. In DNA, the CDR3 is TGTGCCAGCAGTTACGGGCTCTCTGGGGCCAACGTCCTGACTTTC. It specifies CASSYGLSGANVLTF.

The genes are TRBV25-1 and TRBJ1-1, with no clear D. Germline V gene lookup returns CDR1 MGHDK and CDR2 SYGVNS. This CDR3 spans 13 amino acids. V was shortened by 10 bases and J by 4 bases, with 16 bases between the two germline ends. The CDR3 protein is CATRKDGVTEAFF. CDR3 nucleotides: TGTGCCACCCGAAAGGATGGAGTCACTGAAGCTTTCTTT.

The chain employs TRBV4-2 and TRBJ2-1; 10 bases map to TRBD2. There are 16 residues in the CDR3. Per the germline V gene, CDR1 is LGHNA and CDR2 is YNFKEQ. After removal of 0 bases from V and 2 bases from J, the junction contained 1 base not matched to a gene. The CDR3 region is CASSQETSGAYNEQFF. The CDR3 coding sequence is TGTGCCAGCAGCCAAGAAACTAGCGGGGCCTACAATGAGCAGTTCTTC.

The V gene is TRBV18, the J gene TRBJ2-2; 8 bases line up with TRBD2. V lost 6 bases to trimming and J lost 4 bases; unmatched junction nucleotides: 13. This CDR3 has 17 amino acids. Per germline, CDR1 KGHSH and CDR2 LQKENI. The CDR3 DNA reads as TGTGCCAGCTCGCCGATAGAGGCGGGAGGAGCCACCGGGGAGCTGTTTTTT. Protein product: CASSPIEAGGATGELFF.

DNA for the CDR3: TGTGCCAGCAGCTTAGCGGGGACAGGGACCTACGAGCAGTACTTC. Translation: CASSLAGTGTYEQYF. The chain links TRBV7-6 to TRBJ2-7; 9 nucleotides match TRBD1. The CDR3 extends over 15 amino acids. CDR1 SGHVS and CDR2 FNYEAQ come from the germline V gene. Losses at the gene ends were 0 bases for V and 2 bases for J; bases not matched to a gene: 2.

The rearrangement joins TRBV7-6 to TRBJ1-4, with unresolved D. The CDR3 covers 14 residues. V was pared by 0 bases and J by 8 bases, with 10 bases between. CDR1 SGHVS and CDR2 FNYEAQ come from the germline V gene. CDR3 bases: TGTGCCAGCAGCTTAGCTATACGAGGCGAAAAACTGTTTTTT. Translating gives CASSLAIRGEKLFF.

The chain recombines TRBV5-5 with TRBJ1-4, with 9 bases matching TRBD1. The CDR3 length is 14 residues. Germline loops: CDR1 SGHKS, CDR2 YYEKEE (reference sequence). Trimming cost V 3 bases and J 7 bases; bases outside gene matches: 4. CDR3 sequence: CASSSGTGIEKLFF. The CDR3 region has the DNA TGTGCCAGCAGCTCAGGGACAGGGATTGAAAAACTGTTTTTT.

The V call is TRBV5-4, the J call TRBJ2-3, with 7 bases identical to TRBD2. Germline V gives CDR1 SGHNT, CDR2 YYREEE (reference sequence). The CDR3 has 16 amino acids. Unmatched junction bases numbered 14, after V lost 4 bases and J lost 6 bases. The CDR3 DNA is TGTGCCAGCAGCCCGAGGGAATTGGGGGGGTTCGATACGCAGTATTTT. Protein product: CASSPRELGGFDTQYF.